One and the same sample provided the 12 T cell receptor beta chains below, sequenced in a study of T cells after posttransplantation cyclophosphamide. Sequenced by immunoSEQ multiplex PCR; TCRdb stores in-frame clones only, minus some. The sample contains about 24,000 clones, none occurring once; approximately 4.8% lies in the top ten. Material: PBMCs. The origin of the receptors is a woman in her forties or fifties in good health, CMV-negative, and a related stem cell transplant donor.

This clone was counted many times. This chain uses TRBV4-3 with TRBJ2-7, with D maybe TRBD2 (5 bases). Germline V gene data show CDR1 as LGHNA and CDR2 as YSLEER. The ends were cut back, 2 bases at V and 2 bases at J, with 13 bases in the middle. This CDR3 contains 15 residues. The DNA for the CDR3 is TGCGCCAGCAGCCAAATGTCGGACGGGACCTACGAGCAGTACTTC. Translation: CASSQMSDGTYEQYF.

This clone appeared many times. V and J are TRBV29-1 and TRBJ2-6, with D tentatively TRBD2 (5 bases). Germline V lookup: CDR1 SQVTM, CDR2 ANQGSEA. The V end lost 3 bases, the J end lost 2 bases, and 8 bases lay between the germline ends. The CDR3 is 14 amino acids. The CDR3 protein is CSVDPGAGANVLTF. In DNA, the CDR3 is TGCAGCGTTGACCCCGGGGCTGGGGCCAACGTCCTGACTTTC.

The table lists this clone with many counts. The CDR3 sequence is CASSKGQGLSYEQYF. Written as DNA, the CDR3 is TGTGCCAGCAGCAAAGGACAGGGGCTGAGCTACGAGCAGTACTTC. This sequence joins TRBV21-1 and TRBJ2-7; the table's TRBD1 call for D was not verified on the DNA. TRBV21-1 is deemed a pseudogene. The length of the CDR3 is 15 residues.

This clone has just a few counts. This could be a read error, since a much larger clone is one nucleotide away. Other DNA sequences in the sample encode the same CDR3. The chain has TRBV28 and TRBJ2-7, with 7 bases identical to TRBD1. Germline-derived CDR1 and CDR2 are MDHEN and SYDVKM. CDR3 length equals 18 residues. J gave up 3 bases and V 3 bases, and 17 bases lay outside the gene matches. The CDR3 sequence is CASSFPGQIPLLSYEQYF. The CDR3 bases are TGTGCCAGCAGTTTTCCGGGACAGATTCCCCTGTTGAGCTACGAGCAGTACTTC.

Many counts were recorded for this clone. The chain combines TRBV19 with TRBJ2-1, with TRBD1 matching 8 bases. Germline loops: CDR1 LNHDA, CDR2 SQIVND (reference sequence). V lost 5 bases and J lost 0; bases outside the gene matches: 3. This CDR3 region has 15 residues. The CDR3 sequence: CASSFTGGSYNEQFF. Written as DNA, the CDR3 is TGTGCCAGTAGTTTCACAGGGGGCTCCTACAATGAGCAGTTCTTC.

This clone has ten or more counts. The V and J genes are TRBV19 and TRBJ2-2; D is possibly TRBD1 (6 bases). The CDR3 loop spans 14 amino acids. The germline V gene encodes CDR1 LNHDA and CDR2 SQIVND (reference sequence). The V end lost 4 bases, the J end lost 8 bases, and 14 bases lay between the germline ends. The CDR3 protein is CASSTKTGLGELFF. CDR3 DNA sequence: TGTGCCAGTAGTACCAAAACAGGGTTGGGGGAGCTGTTTTTT.

The chain combines TRBV27 with TRBJ2-5; tentative D call: TRBD1 (7 bases). The DNA end is a closer match to TRBJ2-7, so the J assignment may be wrong. Germline CDR1 is MNHEY and CDR2 is SMNVEV (reference sequence). This CDR3 comprises 15 residues. In nucleotides, the CDR3 is TGTGCCAGCAGTTTCAGGGGGACGGGAGCCTACGAGCAGTACTTC. Its protein product is CASSFRGTGAYEQYF.

This clone was counted at least ten times. This chain uses TRBV6-5 with TRBJ1-2, with D possibly TRBD1 on 6 matching bases. Germline CDR1 MNHEY, CDR2 SVGAGI. The CDR3 is 15 residues long. V shed 7 bases and J shed 1 base, with 16 bases lying between them. The DNA for the CDR3 is TGTGCCAGCACCGGCCGGGGGGCCGTTAACTATGGCTACACCTTC. Its protein is CASTGRGAVNYGYTF.

This clone was seen many times. The V call is TRBV7-8, the J call TRBJ1-6; 8 positions agree with TRBD1. J was trimmed by 8 bases and V by 4 bases; bases with no gene match: 7. The CDR3 spans 15 residues. Germline V gene data show CDR1 as SGHVS and CDR2 as FQNEAQ. This CDR3 is CASSSYRGEYSPLHF. In nucleotides, the CDR3 is TGTGCCAGCAGCTCTTACAGGGGGGAGTATTCACCCCTCCACTTT. Complete variable domain (other parts from reference TRBV7-8 and TRBJ1-6): GAGVSQSPRYKVAKRGQDVALRCDPISGHVSLFWYQQALGQGPEFLTYFQNEAQLDKSGLPSDRFFAERPEGSVSTLKIQRTQQEDSAVYLCASSSYRGEYSPLHFGNGTRLTVT.

This clone was counted at least ten times. The genes are TRBV7-9 and TRBJ1-2; tentative D call: TRBD1 (6 bases). This CDR3 contains 14 residues. The V gene's germline CDR1 is SEHNR and CDR2 FQNEAQ (reference sequence). The ends were cut back, 4 bases at V and 2 bases at J, with 11 bases in the middle. CDR3 in DNA: TGTGCCAGCAGCTCTACAGGGCCAAACTATGGCTACACCTTC. This translates into CASSSTGPNYGYTF.

This clone was seen repeatedly, ten times or more. The chain couples TRBV11-2 to TRBJ2-7; 10 nucleotides match TRBD1. Trimming at V came to 3 bases and at J to 2 bases, leaving 7 bases not matched to a gene. The germline gives CDR1 SGHAT, CDR2 FQNNGV. This CDR3 region has 16 residues. The DNA for the CDR3 is TGTGCCAGCAGCTTCATCGGGACAGGGGTCACCTACGAGCAGTACTTC. Protein product: CASSFIGTGVTYEQYF.

This clone was seen at least ten times. V and J are TRBV29-1 and TRBJ2-1, with TRBD1 matching 8 bases. CDR1 and CDR2 (germline): SQVTM, ANQGSEA. With V trimmed by 5 bases and J by 6 bases, 6 bases remained unmatched. The CDR3 is made up of 13 amino acids. For the CDR3, the DNA is TGCAGCGTTTGGGGCGACAGGGGCAATGAGCAGTTCTTC. This encodes CSVWGDRGNEQFF.